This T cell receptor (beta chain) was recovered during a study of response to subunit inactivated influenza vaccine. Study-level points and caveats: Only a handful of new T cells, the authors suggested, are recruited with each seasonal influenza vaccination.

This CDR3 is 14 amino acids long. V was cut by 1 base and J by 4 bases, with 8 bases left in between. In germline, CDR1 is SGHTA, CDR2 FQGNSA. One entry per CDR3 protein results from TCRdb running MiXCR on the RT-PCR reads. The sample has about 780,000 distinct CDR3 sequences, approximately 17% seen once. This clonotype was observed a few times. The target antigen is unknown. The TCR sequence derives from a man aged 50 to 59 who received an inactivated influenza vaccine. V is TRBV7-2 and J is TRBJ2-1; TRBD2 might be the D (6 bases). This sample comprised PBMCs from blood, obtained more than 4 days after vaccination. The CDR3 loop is CASSLVSGYNEQFF. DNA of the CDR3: TGTGCCAGCAGCTTAGTTAGCGGTTACAATGAGCAGTTCTTC.